This T cell receptor (beta chain) was captured in a study of T cell responses to AZD1222 COVID-19 vaccine. Germline CDR1 MRHNA, CDR2 SNTAGT. This CDR3 comprises 11 residues. The protocol was immunoSEQ multiplex PCR, while the TCRdb copy is restricted to in-frame clones and leaves out a portion. This repertoire shows 140,000 or so clones, about nine tenths found once; its top ten account for 4% to 5%. The chain combines TRBV6-4 with TRBJ2-5; 7 positions agree with TRBD1. The clonotype originates from an adult in good health. The sample was peripheral blood, taken on day 0 of AZD1222 vaccination. CDR3 residues: CGRGPDETQYF. Here the CDR3 DNA reads TGTGGTAGGGGGCCGGATGAGACCCAGTACTTC.